This TCR beta chain derives from a study of shared clonotypes between healthy human individuals. Points from the study as a whole: It was the non-shared clonotypes that had lower generation probabilities than clonotypes shared by all four donors.

The sample holds one count of this clone. No antigen is known for it. Germline lookup yields CDR1 SGHVS and CDR2 FQNEAQ. This CDR3 spans 17 amino acids. Between the trimmed V and J ends, which lost 10 bases and 2 bases, there was a span of 27 bases. The table came from immunoSEQ multiplex PCR; TCRdb's copy has only in-frame clones and leaves some out. The sample lists approximately 530,000 clones; 90% to 96% were seen once. The clonotype originates from a woman in her twenties or thirties in good health. The rearrangement uses TRBV7-8 and TRBJ2-7, with D tentatively TRBD2 (6 bases). Sequenced input: naive CD4+ T cells sorted from blood. Subset in this sample: CD45RA+ positively selected. CDR3 in DNA: TGTGCCACCACACATTTCCGGGGGAAGAATCCCCCCTACGAGCAGTACTTC. Translated, it gives CATTHFRGKNPPYEQYF. The full variable domain, with the rest looked up from reference TRBV7-8 and TRBJ2-7, is GAGVSQSPRYKVAKRGQDVALRCDPISGHVSLFWYQQALGQGPEFLTYFQNEAQLDKSGLPSDRFFAERPEGSVSTLKIQRTQQEDSAVYLCATTHFRGKNPPYEQYFGPGTRLTVT.